The 3 T cell receptor beta chains reported below all come from one sample, sequenced in a study of shared clonotypes between healthy human individuals. Here immunoSEQ multiplex PCR was the method, and the copy in TCRdb shows in-frame clones only, minus some. Among over a million clones listed, over 95% were seen once. Material for sequencing was naive CD4+ T cells sorted from blood. Stated subset: CD45RA+ positively selected. The source is a man aged 25 to 40 in good health.

The chain is built from TRBV30 and TRBJ2-6; no firm D call. The CDR3 has 16 residues. The germline V gene has CDR1 GTSNPN and CDR2 SVGIG (reference sequence). V lost 0 bases and J lost 0, with 9 bases in between. The CDR3 DNA follows: TGTGCCTGGAGTGTTTTTGCTCTCTCTGGGGCCAACGTCCTGACTTTC. Its protein is CAWSVFALSGANVLTF.

On this clone: The junction departs from the called germline gene at one end, perhaps through a read error. This sequence joins TRBV18 and TRBJ2-7; D not certain. This CDR3 comprises 13 residues. Germline V lookup: CDR1 KGHSH, CDR2 LQKENI. The CDR3 nucleotides are TGTGCCAGCTCACCCGACCTTGCCCAAGGGCTGCGGTTC. It is translated as CASSPDLAQGLRF.

This chain connects TRBV2 to TRBJ1-1; the D is unclear. The CDR3 is 11 residues long. V was trimmed by 3 bases and J by 10 bases, leaving 9 bases between them. CDR1 is SNHLY, CDR2 FYNNEI, per germline. In DNA form, the CDR3 reads TGTGCCAGCAGTGAGGGTGTGGGAGCTTTCTTT. Its protein product is CASSEGVGAFF.